These 30 T cell receptor beta chains were sequenced from one sample in a study of T-cell reconstitution after alpha-beta-depleted transplantation in children. Researchers prepared the TCRbeta library using unique molecular identifiers, the study reports. TCRdb analysed the PCR reads with MiXCR anew, one entry per CDR3 protein. The sample lists roughly 220,000 distinct CDR3 sequences, approximately 12% occurring once. Sample: PBMCs from the stem cell graft donor, taken from the stem cell graft. The receptors derive from a human donor who donated a stem cell graft to a child with acute lymphoblastic leukemia.

This clonotype was counted at least ten times. DNA for the CDR3: TGTGCCAGCAGTTACATGCCGTCGGCAGCTTTCTTT. Residues: CASSYMPSAAFF. The rearrangement joins TRBV6-2 or TRBV6-3 to TRBJ1-1; D gene uncertain. This CDR3 is built from 12 residues. Trimming cost V 2 bases and J 10 bases, with 11 bases left between them. From germline, CDR1 is MNHEY and CDR2 SVGEGT.

The chain uses TRBV2 and TRBJ2-1, with 9 bases aligning to TRBD2. V trimming: 5 bases; J trimming: 4 bases; junction bases outside the gene matches: 6. The CDR3 consists of 15 residues. Per the germline V gene, CDR1 is SNHLY and CDR2 is FYNNEI. The CDR3 bases are TGTGCCAGCAGTCTTCTAGCGGGGATGTACAATGAGCAGTTCTTC. It codes for CASSLLAGMYNEQFF.

This clonotype was found a few times. V is TRBV28 and J is TRBJ1-1; unclear D gene. V gave up 5 bases and J gave up 1 base, with 14 bases separating them. The CDR3 spans 15 residues. The germline gives CDR1 MDHEN, CDR2 SYDVKM. DNA of the CDR3: TGTGCCAGCAGTACGACTCGGTGGGGGAACACTGAAGCTTTCTTT. This codes for CASSTTRWGNTEAFF.

In this sample, this clonotype turned up many times. The V call is TRBV5-5, the J call TRBJ1-1; D call uncertain. The CDR3 consists of 12 residues. Between the trimmed V and J ends, which lost 4 bases and 4 bases, there was a span of 8 bases. Germline assignment: CDR1 SGHKS and CDR2 YYEKEE (reference sequence). The DNA for the CDR3 is TGTGCCAGCAGCCTGACTGTCACTGAAGCTTTCTTT. This gives the protein CASSLTVTEAFF.

This sequence joins TRBV7-2 and TRBJ2-5; TRBD1 aligns across 7 bases. CDR3 length equals 15 residues. Germline V gives CDR1 SGHTA, CDR2 FQGNSA. J gave up 4 bases and V 8 bases, and 13 bases lay outside the gene matches. DNA of the CDR3: TGTGCCAGCCGCCGTCAAGAGGGGGCACGAGAGACCCAGTACTTC. This codes for CASRRQEGARETQYF.

This chain joins TRBV21-1 and TRBJ2-1. TRBV21-1 is described as a pseudogene. CDR3 size: 11 residues. CDR3 in DNA: TGTGCCAGCTGCAAAGTCGGCGAGCAGTTCTTC. Protein: CASCKVGEQFF.

This clonotype was recorded at least ten times. The chain joins TRBV7-9 to TRBJ2-4, with D unresolved. The CDR3 contains 17 residues. V lost 5 bases, J lost 0 bases, and 17 bases lay in between. The V gene's germline CDR1 is SEHNR and CDR2 FQNEAQ (reference sequence). CDR3 loop: CASSQTPRKLAKNIQYF. DNA for the CDR3: TGTGCCAGCAGCCAGACCCCCCGGAAACTAGCCAAAAACATTCAGTACTTC.

Ten or more counts support this clonotype. The chain recombines TRBV7-8 with TRBJ2-7; D is perhaps TRBD1 (7 bases). The CDR3 is made up of 14 amino acids. Trimming removed 6 bases from V and 5 bases from J, with 17 bases in between. CDR1 SGHVS and CDR2 FQNEAQ come from the germline V gene. The CDR3 sequence is CASRRGQSTDEQYF. The CDR3 coding sequence is TGTGCCAGCAGGCGGGGACAGTCTACAGACGAGCAGTACTTC.

The CDR3 region is CAWRARDRGNQPQHF. In DNA, the CDR3 is TGTGCCTGGAGGGCGCGGGACAGAGGAAATCAGCCCCAGCATTTT. This chain links TRBV30 with TRBJ1-5; TRBD1 aligns across 7 bases. There are 15 residues in the CDR3. V lost 3 bases and J lost 4; bases outside the gene matches: 9. The V gene's germline CDR1 is GTSNPN and CDR2 SVGIG (reference sequence).

This clonotype was seen at least ten times. V usage is TRBV7-2 and J usage is TRBJ1-5; a weak D match, TRBD1 (6 bases). Germline lookup yields CDR1 SGHTA and CDR2 FQGNSA. The V and J ends lost 5 bases and 3 bases respectively, with 14 bases between them. This CDR3 spans 15 amino acids. As DNA, the CDR3 is TGTGCCAGCAGCCGGGAGGGGGGCCTCAATCAGCCCCAGCATTTT. Protein: CASSREGGLNQPQHF.

The chain carries TRBV5-5 and TRBJ2-1, with D possibly matching TRBD1 (6 bases). The CDR3 is made up of 15 amino acids. Deletions cut 1 base from V and 2 bases from J, with 10 bases between. Germline values: CDR1 SGHKS, CDR2 YYEKEE (reference sequence). DNA of the CDR3: TGTGCCAGCAGCTTGAACAGGGATCCCTACAATGAGCAGTTCTTC. It specifies CASSLNRDPYNEQFF.

There are many counts of this clonotype. V usage is TRBV28 and J usage is TRBJ2-5; D is unresolved. The CDR3 contains 10 residues. Germline V gene lookup returns CDR1 MDHEN and CDR2 SYDVKM. The V end was cut by 10 bases, the J end by 4 bases, with 7 bases between. CDR3 sequence: CATRGETQYF. The DNA for the CDR3 is TGTGCCACTCGTGGAGAGACCCAGTACTTC.

This clonotype was seen ten or more times. This chain links TRBV10-3 with TRBJ2-3; 9 positions agree with TRBD2. J gave up 2 bases and V 6 bases, and 15 bases lay outside the gene matches. Germline V gene data show CDR1 as ENHRY and CDR2 as SYGVKD. This CDR3 has 18 amino acids. CDR3 region: CAISRQRGAGGNTDTQYF. CDR3 sequence (DNA): TGTGCCATCAGCCGGCAACGGGGCGCGGGAGGGAACACAGATACGCAGTATTTT.

In this sample, this clonotype turned up many times. V gene TRBV6-2 or TRBV6-3 combines with J gene TRBJ2-7, with 8 bases that match TRBD1. V shed 6 bases, J shed 6 bases, and the junction held 13 bases outside the gene matches. This CDR3 comprises 15 residues. Germline V gene lookup returns CDR1 MNHEY and CDR2 SVGEGT. DNA of the CDR3: TGTGCCAGCAGCAAGGCCTCCAGGACAGGGATCGAGCAGTACTTC. Translated, it gives CASSKASRTGIEQYF.

At least ten counts were recorded for this clonotype. V usage is TRBV5-1 and J usage is TRBJ1-5; 8 nucleotides match TRBD1. The CDR3 is 16 residues long. J was trimmed by 3 bases and V by 4 bases; bases with no gene match: 9. CDR1 and CDR2 from the germline V gene are SGHRS and YFSETQ. CDR3 sequence reads: CASSQGTGGLNQPQHF. DNA of the CDR3: TGCGCCAGCAGCCAAGGAACAGGGGGACTCAATCAGCCCCAGCATTTT.

This clonotype showed up just a few times. The chain joins TRBV30 to TRBJ2-7; D possibly corresponds to TRBD2 (6 bases). The V and J ends lost 8 bases and 7 bases respectively, with 18 bases between them. Germline loops: CDR1 GTSNPN, CDR2 SVGIG (reference sequence). The CDR3 covers 12 residues. CDR3 region: CAAGLLFREQYF. The CDR3 region has the DNA TGTGCCGCGGGACTCCTTTTTAGGGAGCAGTACTTC. Full variable domain (rest looked up from reference TRBV30 and TRBJ2-7): SQTIHQWPATLVQPVGSPLSLECTVEGTSNPNLYWYRQAAGRGLQLLFYSVGIGQISSEVPQNLSASRPQDRQFILSSKKLLLSDSGFYLCAAGLLFREQYFGPGTRLTVT.

V usage is TRBV20-1 and J usage is TRBJ1-5; 9 nucleotides align to TRBD1. The CDR3 extends over 15 amino acids. CDR1 and CDR2 (germline): DFQATT, SNEGSKA (reference sequence). The junction had 1 base not matched to a gene; V was cut back by 0 bases and J by 1 base. Here the CDR3 reads CSARDGQGSNQPQHF. The CDR3 DNA sequence: TGCAGTGCTAGAGACGGACAGGGGAGCAATCAGCCCCAGCATTTT.

V usage is TRBV20-1 and J usage is TRBJ1-6; D is unresolved. The CDR3 has 12 residues. V dropped 6 bases and J dropped 8 bases, with 11 bases sitting between them. Germline lookup yields CDR1 DFQATT and CDR2 SNEGSKA (reference sequence). The CDR3 sequence: CSAGRDDSPLHF. CDR3 nucleotides: TGCAGTGCGGGGAGGGATGATTCACCCCTCCACTTT.

The chain has TRBV20-1 and TRBJ1-1, with TRBD1 matching over 8 bases. Trimming took 5 bases from V and 4 from J; bases not matched to a gene: 15. Germline CDR1 and CDR2: DFQATT and SNEGSKA (reference sequence). This CDR3 spans 16 amino acids. CDR3 bases: TGCAGTGCTGATCCCCAGGACAGGGCACAGGGCACTGAAGCTTTCTTT. It translates to CSADPQDRAQGTEAFF.

The chain employs TRBV12-3 or TRBV12-4 and TRBJ2-3, with 7 positions matching TRBD1. This CDR3 is built from 15 residues. After removal of 5 bases from V and 2 bases from J, the junction contained 7 bases not matched to a gene. DNA of the CDR3: TGTGCCAGCAGTACGGGACAGCTGAACACAGATACGCAGTATTTT. Translation gives CASSTGQLNTDTQYF.

This clonotype was recorded at least ten times. The chain joins TRBV10-3 to TRBJ1-1; the match to TRBD1 covers 11 bases. Looked up from germline, CDR1 is ENHRY and CDR2 is SYGVKD. The trim removed 7 bases at V and 5 bases at J, leaving 6 bases unmatched. This CDR3 is 14 amino acids long. CDR3 loop: CAITPDRGRTEAFF. The CDR3 DNA reads TGTGCCATCACCCCGGACAGGGGGCGAACTGAAGCTTTCTTT.

This clonotype was detected a few times. This sequence joins TRBV27 and TRBJ2-6; weak D call: TRBD1 (5 bases). The CDR3 is made up of 19 amino acids. Germline CDR1 is MNHEY and CDR2 is SMNVEV (reference sequence). V shed 5 bases and J shed 0 bases, with 20 bases lying between them. The CDR3 reads CASSPTSRAPSSGANVLTF. Written as DNA, the CDR3 is TGTGCCAGCAGTCCAACCTCCAGGGCCCCAAGCTCTGGGGCCAACGTCCTGACTTTC.

There are many counts of this clonotype. The J gene is TRBJ2-1, the V gene TRBV7-2, with 12 bases lining up with TRBD1. The V gene's germline CDR1 is SGHTA and CDR2 FQGNSA. V shed 5 bases and J 6 bases; nucleotides not matched to a gene: 5. The CDR3 length is 15 residues. CDR3 protein: CASSEGQGAVNEQFF. CDR3 DNA: TGTGCCAGCAGCGAGGGACAGGGGGCAGTCAATGAGCAGTTCTTC.

This clonotype has a count of ten or more. V gene TRBV28 combines with J gene TRBJ2-3; TRBD2 matches at 14 bases. This CDR3 is built from 16 residues. The trim removed 3 bases at V and 6 bases at J, leaving 5 bases unmatched. The germline V gene encodes CDR1 MDHEN and CDR2 SYDVKM. In DNA form, the CDR3 reads TGTGCCAGCAGTTTCGGACTAGCGGGAGGAATGGATACGCAGTATTTT. Translation gives CASSFGLAGGMDTQYF.

The table lists this clonotype with many counts. This chain joins TRBV19 and TRBJ1-1; D unclear. This CDR3 region has 14 residues. Germline V gene data show CDR1 as LNHDA and CDR2 as SQIVND (reference sequence). Trimming removed 5 bases at V and 1 base at J, with 11 bases between. The CDR3 sequence: CASSSGPTNTEAFF. CDR3 DNA: TGTGCCAGTAGTTCCGGACCAACGAACACTGAAGCTTTCTTT. Based on the CDR3 plus reference TRBV19 and TRBJ1-1, the full variable domain is DGGITQSPKYLFRKEGQNVTLSCEQNLNHDAMYWYRQDPGQGLRLIYYSQIVNDFQKGDIAEGYSVSREKKESFPLTVTSAQKNPTAFYLCASSSGPTNTEAFFGQGTRLTVV.

This clonotype was picked up many times. The J gene is TRBJ1-1, the V gene TRBV5-1, with TRBD1 matching over 7 bases. Looked up from germline, CDR1 is SGHRS and CDR2 is YFSETQ. The CDR3 has 14 amino acids. The V segment lost 4 bases and the J segment 6 bases; nucleotides outside the gene matches: 9. The CDR3 reads CASSLDREVAEAFF. The CDR3 nucleotides read TGCGCCAGCAGCCTAGACAGGGAGGTTGCTGAAGCTTTCTTT. Full variable domain (remainder filled in from reference TRBV5-1 and TRBJ1-1): KAGVTQTPRYLIKTRGQQVTLSCSPISGHRSVSWYQQTPGQGLQFLFEYFSETQRNKGNFPGRFSGRQFSNSRSEMNVSTLELGDSALYLCASSLDREVAEAFFGQGTRLTVV.

This clonotype was seen a few times. This chain uses TRBV20-1 with TRBJ2-2; D is undetermined. V was clipped by 4 bases and J by 6 bases, with 9 bases between them. The CDR3 spans 12 residues. Germline V gives CDR1 DFQATT, CDR2 SNEGSKA (reference sequence). This CDR3 is CSAIGSSGELFF. The CDR3 DNA reads TGCAGTGCTATAGGATCCTCCGGGGAGCTGTTTTTT.

This clonotype appeared many times. The V gene is TRBV6-1, the J gene TRBJ1-4; 7 nucleotides line up with TRBD1. The CDR3 totals 17 residues. Germline trimming cut 5 bases from V and 4 bases from J; bases unmatched to any gene: 13. Germline CDR1 reads MNHNS; CDR2 reads SASEGT. Here the CDR3 reads CASSTRGGGQYNEKLFF. In DNA, the CDR3 is TGTGCCAGCAGTACGCGTGGGGGGGGACAGTATAATGAAAAACTGTTTTTT.

This clonotype has a count of ten or more. The chain couples TRBV9 to TRBJ2-7; TRBD2 matches at 9 bases. Germline V CDR1 and CDR2: SGDLS, YYNGEE. The CDR3 has 15 residues. The junction had 3 bases not matched to a gene; V was cut back by 2 bases and J by 0 bases. CDR3 sequence: CASSVSGGSSYEQYF. In DNA, the CDR3 is TGTGCCAGCAGCGTCAGCGGGGGGAGCTCCTACGAGCAGTACTTC.

This clonotype has ten or more counts. The gene calls are TRBV7-2 and TRBJ2-3; the D is unclear. Trimming stripped 3 bases from V and 4 bases from J, with 5 bases between. Per germline, CDR1 SGHTA and CDR2 FQGNSA. This CDR3 region has 12 residues. CDR3 loop: CASSFYSDTQYF. CDR3 nucleotides: TGTGCCAGCAGCTTTTACTCAGATACGCAGTATTTT.